These 30 T cell receptor beta chains came from one sample sequenced in a study of identical twins. MiXCR, applied by TCRdb to the 5' RACE reads, yields one record per CDR3 protein. The sample consists of approximately 190,000 distinct CDR3 sequences, around a sixth of them appearing once. This sample also belongs to another study, concerning T cells expressing NK-cell markers.

The specimen was CD8+ T cells sorted from blood. The receptors shown here come from a woman younger than 35 in good health.

This clonotype was seen a few times. The V and J genes are TRBV12-3 or TRBV12-4 and TRBJ2-3; D may be TRBD1 or TRBD2 (6 bases each). This CDR3 region has 13 residues. Deletions cut 8 bases from V and 6 bases from J, with 15 bases between. CDR3 nucleotides: TGTGCCAGCTTAAAGGGGGGCAGGGATACGCAGTATTTT. Protein sequence: CASLKGGRDTQYF.

The V gene is TRBV19, the J gene TRBJ2-7; unclear D gene. The CDR3 length is 14 residues. V lost 2 bases to trimming and J lost 4 bases, with 12 bases between them. Germline V gives CDR1 LNHDA, CDR2 SQIVND (reference sequence). CDR3 in DNA: TGTGCCAGTAGTATATCATGGACCAAATACGAGCAGTACTTC. This encodes CASSISWTKYEQYF.

The chain combines TRBV7-9 with TRBJ1-2, with D possibly TRBD1 on 5 matching bases. The V gene's germline CDR1 is SEHNR and CDR2 FQNEAQ (reference sequence). The CDR3 totals 15 residues. V lost 0 bases and J 5 bases, leaving 13 bases between the germline ends. The CDR3 region is CASSLARVSTYGYTF. The CDR3 region has the DNA TGTGCCAGCAGCTTAGCCAGGGTTTCAACTTATGGCTACACCTTC.

There are a few counts of this clonotype. The rearrangement joins TRBV3-1 to TRBJ2-7, with TRBD2 identical over 8 bases. The CDR3 runs 15 residues. The V segment lost 6 bases and the J segment 0 bases; nucleotides outside the gene matches: 7. The germline V gene encodes CDR1 LGHDT and CDR2 YNNKEL (reference sequence). DNA of the CDR3: TGTGCCAGCAGACCTAGCGGGTCAAGCTCCTACGAGCAGTACTTC. It encodes CASRPSGSSSYEQYF.

This clonotype was detected a few times. The V and J genes are TRBV12-3 or TRBV12-4 and TRBJ2-7; the match to TRBD1 covers 7 bases. CDR3 size: 13 residues. Trimming cost V 4 bases and J 4 bases; bases outside gene matches: 4. The CDR3 here is CASSYGTVYEQYF. For the CDR3, the DNA is TGTGCCAGCAGTTACGGGACAGTTTACGAGCAGTACTTC.

The chain has TRBV15 and TRBJ2-1; TRBD1 matches at 7 bases. There are 20 residues in the CDR3. J was trimmed by 0 bases and V by 3 bases; bases with no gene match: 17. The germline CDR1 and CDR2 sequences are LNHNV and YYDKDF (reference sequence). The DNA of the CDR3 is TGTGCCACCAGCAGGGCCGGACAGGCCGATGCCTATGGCTCCTACAATGAGCAGTTCTTC. The encoded protein is CATSRAGQADAYGSYNEQFF. The full variable domain, its missing parts supplied by reference TRBV15 and TRBJ2-1, is DAMVIQNPRYQVTQFGKPVTLSCSQTLNHNVMYWYQQKSSQAPKLLFHYYDKDFNNEADTPDNFQSRRPNTSFCFLDIRSPGLGDTAMYLCATSRAGQADAYGSYNEQFFGPGTRLTVL.

This clonotype showed up many times. This rearrangement joins TRBV27 to TRBJ2-1, with 11 bases that match TRBD2. The length of the CDR3 is 15 residues. Germline V gene sequence: CDR1 MNHEY, CDR2 SMNVEV (reference sequence). V was clipped by 8 bases and J by 7 bases; unmatched bases: 10. The CDR3 reads CASGLAGGPFNEQFF. Here the CDR3 DNA reads TGTGCCAGCGGGTTAGCGGGGGGGCCGTTTAATGAGCAGTTCTTC.

This clonotype showed up just a few times. V usage is TRBV12-5 and J usage is TRBJ1-1; D ambiguous. The CDR3 is 13 residues long. Germline V gene sequence: CDR1 LGHNT, CDR2 FRNRAP. V gave up 7 bases and J gave up 1 base, with 10 bases separating them. CDR3 nucleotides: TGTGCTAGTGTCCCGGACGGGAACACTGAAGCTTTCTTT. Its protein is CASVPDGNTEAFF.

This clonotype appeared a few times. The chain carries TRBV12-3 or TRBV12-4 and TRBJ2-4; D is unclear. V was trimmed by 6 bases and J by 0 bases, leaving 12 bases between them. The CDR3 is 15 residues long. DNA of the CDR3: TGTGCCAGCAGCGGCGGAAGATTAGCCAAAAACATTCAGTACTTC. Protein product: CASSGGRLAKNIQYF.

This chain connects TRBV20-1 to TRBJ1-1, with D perhaps TRBD1 (5 bases). Trimming stripped 3 bases from V and 0 bases from J, with 11 bases between. CDR1 is DFQATT and CDR2 is SNEGSKA in the germline V gene (reference sequence). This CDR3 has 14 residues. CDR3 DNA: TGCAGTGCTAGGGGTGGGACGGTGAACACTGAAGCTTTCTTT. Translation: CSARGGTVNTEAFF.

Here the CDR3 DNA reads TGTGCCAGCAGCTTAGCGCTTGGGACTAGTCTCGGCAATGAGCAGTTCTTC. This gives the protein CASSLALGTSLGNEQFF. The rearrangement uses TRBV7-9 and TRBJ2-1; TRBD2 matches 8 bases. This CDR3 is built from 17 residues. Losses at the gene ends were 0 bases for V and 6 bases for J; bases not matched to a gene: 10. Germline loops: CDR1 SEHNR, CDR2 FQNEAQ (reference sequence).

This clonotype was seen only a few times. A junction end diverges from the germline sequence, so it may reflect a read error. The chain carries TRBV20-1 and TRBJ1-1; a possible D gene is TRBD1 (6 bases). This CDR3 has 9 amino acids. Per germline, CDR1 DFQATT and CDR2 SNEGSKA (reference sequence). The CDR3 loop reads CSAMGGARF. CDR3 sequence (DNA): TGCAGTGCGATGGGGGGGGCCAGGTTT.

This clonotype was found a few times. The chain combines TRBV29-1 with TRBJ1-5, with TRBD1 as a possible D gene (5 bases). CDR1 is SQVTM, CDR2 ANQGSEA, per germline. This CDR3 is 16 amino acids long. Between the trimmed V and J ends, which lost 5 bases and 7 bases, there was a span of 24 bases. The CDR3: CSVLLGGEIGGQPQHF. CDR3 nucleotide sequence: TGCAGCGTTCTTCTCGGGGGGGAAATCGGTGGACAGCCCCAGCATTTT.

The gene calls are TRBV20-1 and TRBJ2-7, with a tentative D call TRBD2 (5 bases). In germline, CDR1 is DFQATT, CDR2 SNEGSKA (reference sequence). CDR3 size: 13 residues. V lost 3 bases to trimming and J lost 4 bases, with 13 bases between them. CDR3 sequence: CSASGETPYEQYF. For the CDR3, the DNA is TGCAGTGCTAGCGGGGAGACCCCTTACGAGCAGTACTTC.

There are a few counts of this clonotype. The chain uses TRBV10-3 and TRBJ1-2, with D uncertain. CDR1 is ENHRY and CDR2 is SYGVKD in the germline V gene. CDR3 length equals 11 residues. With 6 bases removed from V and 7 bases from J, the gap between germline ends came to 9 bases. In nucleotides, the CDR3 is TGTGCCATCAGCGGCCCTTTTGGCTACACCTTC. Amino acid sequence: CAISGPFGYTF.

The CDR3 coding sequence is TGTGCCAGCAGGACAGGGATTGAAGCTTTCTTT. Amino acid sequence: CASRTGIEAFF. The rearrangement uses TRBV12-3 or TRBV12-4 and TRBJ1-1; 7 bases align to TRBD1. V lost 6 bases to trimming and J lost 7 bases; unmatched junction nucleotides: 2. This CDR3 spans 11 amino acids.

The table lists this clonotype with a few counts. The chain employs TRBV29-1 and TRBJ1-2; D gene uncertain. This CDR3 is built from 15 residues. V was shortened by 4 bases and J by 5 bases, with 20 bases between the two germline ends. Germline lookup yields CDR1 SQVTM and CDR2 ANQGSEA. CDR3 nucleotides: TGCAGCGTTGCTCTTCAGGCCCAAGACCCTTATGGCTACACCTTC. It is translated as CSVALQAQDPYGYTF.

The genes are TRBV11-2 and TRBJ1-2; maybe TRBD1 (5 bases). Per the germline V gene, CDR1 is SGHAT and CDR2 is FQNNGV. The CDR3 sequence is 15 residues long. Trimming cost V 3 bases and J 6 bases, with 17 bases left between them. The CDR3 nucleotides are TGTGCCAGCAGCTTTGGGGCGCCCTACCGGCATGGCTACACCTTC. Protein product: CASSFGAPYRHGYTF. The full variable domain, its missing parts supplied by reference TRBV11-2 and TRBJ1-2, is EAGVAQSPRYKIIEKRQSVAFWCNPISGHATLYWYQQILGQGPKLLIQFQNNGVVDDSQLPKDRFSAERLKGVDSTLKIQPAKLEDSAVYLCASSFGAPYRHGYTFGSGTRLTVV.

V usage is TRBV9 and J usage is TRBJ1-1, with D perhaps TRBD1 (5 bases). From germline, CDR1 is SGDLS and CDR2 YYNGEE. V lost 0 bases and J lost 2, with 8 bases in between. This CDR3 contains 14 residues. The CDR3 nucleotides read TGTGCCAGCAGCGTAGCAGGGATTAACACTGAAGCTTTCTTT. Its translation is CASSVAGINTEAFF.

This clonotype showed up just a few times. The gene calls are TRBV5-8 and TRBJ1-1; weak D call: TRBD1 (6 bases). There are 16 residues in the CDR3. Germline V gene data show CDR1 as SGHTS and CDR2 as YDEGEE. Trimming pared 0 bases from V and 1 base from J, leaving 13 bases between. CDR3 bases: TGTGCCAGCAGCTTGGTCGTAGGGGGGCCGAACACTGAAGCTTTCTTT. Its translation is CASSLVVGGPNTEAFF.

The V and J genes are TRBV7-6 and TRBJ1-1; tentative D call: TRBD1 (6 bases). The CDR3 loop spans 16 amino acids. The V gene's germline CDR1 is SGHVS and CDR2 FNYEAQ. V gave up 0 bases and J gave up 1 base, with 12 bases separating them. The CDR3 DNA reads as TGTGCCAGCAGCTTAGCTGGTCTGGGGGCGAACACTGAAGCTTTCTTT. This sequence encodes CASSLAGLGANTEAFF.

This clonotype occurred a few times. V is TRBV9 and J is TRBJ2-3, with TRBD2 matching 11 bases. CDR1 is SGDLS, CDR2 YYNGEE, per germline. The CDR3 sequence is 15 residues long. J was trimmed by 2 bases and V by 5 bases; bases with no gene match: 4. This chain's CDR3 is CASSRGLAATDTQYF. The CDR3 nucleotides read TGTGCCAGCAGTCGGGGACTAGCGGCCACAGATACGCAGTATTTT.

This clonotype was counted between two and nine times. This sequence joins TRBV6-5 and TRBJ2-3; 9 bases agree with TRBD2. V lost 0 bases, J lost 0 bases, and 1 base stayed unmatched. The germline CDR1 and CDR2 sequences are MNHEY and SVGAGI. The CDR3 has 16 amino acids. The CDR3 bases are TGTGCCAGCAGTTACTCGACTAGCGGTAGCACAGATACGCAGTATTTT. Residues: CASSYSTSGSTDTQYF.

The rearrangement uses TRBV20-1 and TRBJ2-7; 14 bases align to TRBD2. The J segment lost 3 bases and the V segment lost 0 bases, leaving 10 bases of the junction unmatched. The CDR3 is made up of 18 amino acids. From germline, CDR1 is DFQATT and CDR2 SNEGSKA (reference sequence). DNA for the CDR3: TGCAGTGCTAGAGATTCGGGGACTAGCGGGAGAAACTTCTACGAGCAGTACTTC. Protein sequence: CSARDSGTSGRNFYEQYF.

V gene TRBV7-9 combines with J gene TRBJ2-7; D uncertain. The ends were cut back, 3 bases at V and 2 bases at J, with 14 bases in the middle. The CDR3 extends over 15 amino acids. Germline assignment: CDR1 SEHNR and CDR2 FQNEAQ (reference sequence). Here the CDR3 DNA reads TGTGCCAGCAGCTTCCCATCGTCCCTACCCTACGAGCAGTACTTC. It codes for CASSFPSSLPYEQYF.

The chain is built from TRBV6-2 or TRBV6-3 and TRBJ2-6; TRBD1 matches at 10 bases. Germline trimming cut 10 bases from V and 3 bases from J; bases unmatched to any gene: 12. This CDR3 has 17 residues. The V gene's germline CDR1 is MNHEY and CDR2 SVGEGT. For the CDR3, the DNA is TGTGCCACCCAGCCGGGACAGGGGTTCGTTGGGGCCAACGTCCTGACTTTC. This translates into CATQPGQGFVGANVLTF.

The chain employs TRBV20-1 and TRBJ2-7; 7 positions match TRBD1. The germline CDR1 and CDR2 sequences are DFQATT and SNEGSKA (reference sequence). Trimming at V came to 0 bases and at J to 3 bases, leaving 5 bases not matched to a gene. The CDR3 is 14 residues long. The CDR3 is CSARDRGNFYEQYF. For the CDR3, the DNA is TGCAGTGCTAGAGACAGGGGGAATTTCTACGAGCAGTACTTC.

The genes are TRBV7-2 and TRBJ2-1; D might be TRBD2 (5 bases). CDR3 length: 15 amino acids. V was pared by 6 bases and J by 2 bases, with 14 bases between. Germline V lookup: CDR1 SGHTA, CDR2 FQGNSA. CDR3 sequence: CASRSRSSAYNEQFF. CDR3 coding DNA: TGTGCCAGCAGAAGTCGGAGTAGCGCCTACAATGAGCAGTTCTTC. The whole variable domain, remainder taken from reference TRBV7-2 and TRBJ2-1, is GAGVSQSPSNKVTEKGKDVELRCDPISGHTALYWYRQSLGQGLEFLIYFQGNSAPDKSGLPSDRFSAERTGGSVSTLTIQRTQQEDSAVYLCASRSRSSAYNEQFFGPGTRLTVL.

This clonotype turned up a few times. The CDR3 sequence is CASSYATNGAGELFF. The CDR3 coding sequence is TGTGCCAGCAGTTACGCGACTAACGGGGCCGGGGAGCTGTTTTTT. The chain combines TRBV6-5 with TRBJ2-2, with D possibly matching TRBD2 (5 bases). From germline, CDR1 is MNHEY and CDR2 SVGAGI. V was cut by 2 bases and J by 6 bases, with 13 bases left in between. This CDR3 has 15 residues.

This clonotype has a count of ten or more. This chain joins TRBV7-2 and TRBJ2-1, with 9 bases identical to TRBD2. The ends lost 2 bases at V and 3 bases at J; junction bases unmatched: 8. The CDR3 consists of 17 residues. CDR1 is SGHTA, CDR2 FQGNSA, per germline. DNA of the CDR3: TGTGCCAGCAGCTTATTAGCTAGCGGGACCTTCTACAATGAGCAGTTCTTC. This codes for CASSLLASGTFYNEQFF. Together with reference TRBV7-2 and TRBJ2-1, the CDR3 gives the full variable domain: GAGVSQSPSNKVTEKGKDVELRCDPISGHTALYWYRQSLGQGLEFLIYFQGNSAPDKSGLPSDRFSAERTGGSVSTLTIQRTQQEDSAVYLCASSLLASGTFYNEQFFGPGTRLTVL.